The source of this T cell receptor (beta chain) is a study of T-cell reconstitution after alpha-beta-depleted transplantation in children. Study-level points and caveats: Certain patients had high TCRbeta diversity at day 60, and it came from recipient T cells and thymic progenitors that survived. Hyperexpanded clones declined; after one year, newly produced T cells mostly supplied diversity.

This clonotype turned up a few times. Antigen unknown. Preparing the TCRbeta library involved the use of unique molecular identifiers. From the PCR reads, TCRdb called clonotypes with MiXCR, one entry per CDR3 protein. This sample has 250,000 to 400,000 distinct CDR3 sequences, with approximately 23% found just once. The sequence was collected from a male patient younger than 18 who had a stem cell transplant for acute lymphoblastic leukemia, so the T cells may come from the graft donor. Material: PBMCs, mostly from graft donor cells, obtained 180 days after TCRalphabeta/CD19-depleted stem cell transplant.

The CDR3 sequence: CASSVAVKGQGETQYF. CDR3 in DNA: TGTGCCAGCAGCGTAGCGGTGAAGGGACAAGGGGAGACCCAGTACTTC. The chain is built from TRBV9 and TRBJ2-5; D is possibly TRBD1 (6 bases). Germline values: CDR1 SGDLS, CDR2 YYNGEE. The CDR3 spans 16 residues. Deletions cut 0 bases from V and 5 bases from J, with 17 bases between.